The 2 T cell receptor beta chains listed next were all sequenced from one sample in a study of T cells in Graves' hyperthyroidism and ophthalmopathy. TCR beta CDR3 regions were amplified from RNA transcripts. The HTBI primer set drove a first-round RT-PCR of the TCR CDR3. TCRdb processed the multiplex PCR reads anew with MiXCR; each CDR3 protein has one entry. Among around 350,000 distinct CDR3 sequences listed, approximately 20% were seen once. Sequencing was performed on blood. These receptors came from a young woman with Graves' hyperthyroidism.

This clonotype was recorded at least ten times. The chain combines TRBV5-1 with TRBJ1-2, with 7 bases identical to TRBD1. J lost 2 bases, V lost 3 bases, and 4 bases had no gene match. The germline CDR1 and CDR2 sequences are SGHRS and YFSETQ. This CDR3 contains 14 residues. The CDR3 bases are TGCGCCAGCAGCTCGGGACAGCTCAACTATGGCTACACCTTC. Translated: CASSSGQLNYGYTF.

Turning to this clonotype: A read error is possible here, since a much larger clone lies one base away. No conserved phenylalanine or tryptophan is present at the end of the CDR3, so a read error is the likely explanation. The rearrangement joins TRBV27 to TRBJ1-1; TRBD1 might be the D (6 bases). Germline CDR1 is MNHEY and CDR2 is SMNVEV (reference sequence). The CDR3 totals 13 residues. V lost 6 bases to trimming and J lost 5 bases, with 13 bases between them. This CDR3 is CASRNRVGTEAFS. For the CDR3, the DNA is TGTGCCAGCAGGAACAGGGTTGGGACTGAAGCTTTCTCT.